Only one count was recorded for the clone carrying this T cell receptor beta chain. Germline lookup yields CDR1 WSHSY and CDR2 SAAADI. Trimming shortened V by 7 bases and J by 1 base, and 8 bases separated the two germline ends. This CDR3 has 12 amino acids. This entry comes from a study of radiation and T cells in renal cell carcinoma. Time point given: blood 2 weeks post-SBRT. Treatment noted: 15 Gy SBRT to primary tumor, nephrectomy 4 weeks later. Data came from immunoSEQ multiplex PCR; TCRdb stores just in-frame clones and leaves some out. The data show roughly 130,000 clones, around 89% seen once.

The material sequenced was blood, taken from a patient whose treatment included radiotherapy and nephrectomy. The source is a woman in her sixties or seventies with renal cell carcinoma. The rearrangement joins TRBV10-2 to TRBJ2-7; maybe TRBD2 (5 bases). The DNA for the CDR3 is TGCGCCAGCAAGCCGGGGTCCTACGAGCAGTACTTC. Its protein product is CASKPGSYEQYF.